A single sample is the source of the 26 T cell receptor beta chains below, sequenced in a study of tumor-infiltrating lymphocytes in primary liver carcinoma. Unsorted whole blood yielded the blood RNA, and germline DNA was also extracted. Reverse transcription of around 500 ng total RNA with a constant-region primer produced TCR beta cDNA. Nested multiplex PCR, run for three rounds with slightly modified ARM-PCR, yielded TCR beta libraries. Investigators reported that the first two PCR rounds, at 9 to 11 cycles each, used TRBV1-TRBV30 forward primers with a C-beta reverse primer. TCRdb independently ran MiXCR on the multiplex PCR reads; one entry per CDR3 protein. The profile covers fewer than 400,000 distinct CDR3 sequences, with almost 60% appearing a single time and approximately 17% taken by the ten largest. Material: peripheral blood. These receptors all stem from a woman aged 25 to 45 with primary liver carcinoma and hepatitis B virus infection.

This chain connects TRBV6-6 to TRBJ2-5; TRBD2 matches 7 bases. CDR1 is MNHNY and CDR2 is SVGAGI in the germline V gene (reference sequence). This CDR3 spans 14 amino acids. The CDR3 sequence is CVIRGVAGQETQYF. In DNA, the CDR3 is TGTGTCATCCGGGGAGTAGCGGGTCAAGAGACCCAGTACTTC.

About this clonotype itself: The junction differs from germline at one of its ends, possibly a read error. The chain uses TRBV7-9 and TRBJ1-2; the D is unclear. CDR3 length: 16 amino acids. The germline CDR1 and CDR2 sequences are SEHNR and FQNEAQ (reference sequence). CDR3 amino acids: CTSSLDFVDGDYGYTF. The CDR3 region has the DNA TGTACCAGCAGCTTAGATTTCGTTGACGGCGACTATGGCTACACCTTC.

The chain joins TRBV7-9 to TRBJ2-7; possible D gene TRBD2, 5 bases. CDR3 length: 14 residues. From germline, CDR1 is SEHNR and CDR2 FQNEAQ (reference sequence). Trimming left V 5 bases short and J 0 bases short, with 11 bases between. The CDR3 coding sequence is TGTGCCAGCAGCGATGGAGCGGACTCCTACGAGCAGTACTTC. As protein: CASSDGADSYEQYF.

Notes on this clonotype: Mismatch with germline at one junction end may stem from a read error. The rearrangement joins TRBV11-2 to TRBJ2-2; possible D gene TRBD2, 6 bases. This CDR3 region has 16 residues. Germline CDR1 reads SGHAT; CDR2 reads FQNNGV. The CDR3 DNA sequence: TGTGCCAGCAGCTTTACAACGGGAGTTAGGACCGGGGAACTGTTTTTT. It encodes CASSFTTGVRTGELFF. The full variable domain, rest sourced from reference TRBV11-2 and TRBJ2-2, is EAGVAQSPRYKIIEKRQSVAFWCNPISGHATLYWYQQILGQGPKLLIQFQNNGVVDDSQLPKDRFSAERLKGVDSTLKIQPAKLEDSAVYLCASSFTTGVRTGELFFGEGSRLTVL.

V gene TRBV6-2 or TRBV6-3 combines with J gene TRBJ2-7; D ambiguous. CDR1 MNHEY and CDR2 SVGEGT come from the germline V gene. The CDR3 covers 13 residues. V gave up 6 bases and J gave up 7 bases, with 16 bases separating them. This CDR3 reads CASRHQLRQEQYF. CDR3 sequence (DNA): TGTGCCAGCAGACACCAATTACGGCAGGAGCAGTACTTC.

This clonotype has at least ten counts. The J gene is TRBJ2-6, the V gene TRBV4-1, with 7 bases lining up with TRBD1. This CDR3 spans 17 amino acids. CDR1 and CDR2 (germline): MGHRA, YSYEKL. V shed 1 base and J 0 bases; nucleotides not matched to a gene: 3. The CDR3 sequence: CASSQGQGNSGANVLTF. CDR3 DNA sequence: TGCGCCAGCAGCCAAGGACAGGGAAACTCTGGGGCCAACGTCCTGACTTTC.

Notes on this clonotype: This may stem from a read error, because a much larger clone lies one nucleotide away. The rearrangement links TRBV12-3 or TRBV12-4 to TRBJ2-1; 9 positions agree with TRBD2. The CDR3 runs to 15 residues. With 5 bases clipped from V and 9 bases from J, the junction kept 11 bases outside the gene matches. CDR3 in amino acids: CASSPLAGSMSEQFF. The CDR3 DNA sequence: TGTGCCAGCAGTCCGCTAGCGGGAAGTATGAGTGAGCAGTTCTTC.

This clonotype appeared a few times. V usage is TRBV10-3 and J usage is TRBJ2-5, with 8 bases lining up with TRBD2. The CDR3 extends over 14 amino acids. Germline trimming cut 2 bases from V and 6 bases from J; bases unmatched to any gene: 5. Germline V gene lookup returns CDR1 ENHRY and CDR2 SYGVKD. The CDR3: CAISETGLVKTQYF. The CDR3 DNA reads TGTGCCATCAGTGAGACGGGACTAGTGAAGACCCAGTACTTC.

This clonotype was seen a few times. The chain links TRBV30 to TRBJ2-7; D is unclear. The CDR3 contains 12 residues. V dropped 0 bases and J dropped 3 bases, with 6 bases sitting between them. Germline V lookup: CDR1 GTSNPN, CDR2 SVGIG (reference sequence). Here the CDR3 DNA reads TGTGCCTGGAGTGTAATGGGCTACGAGCAGTACTTC. As protein: CAWSVMGYEQYF. The full variable domain, with the rest looked up from reference TRBV30 and TRBJ2-7, is SQTIHQWPATLVQPVGSPLSLECTVEGTSNPNLYWYRQAAGRGLQLLFYSVGIGQISSEVPQNLSASRPQDRQFILSSKKLLLSDSGFYLCAWSVMGYEQYFGPGTRLTVT.

The chain is built from TRBV30 and TRBJ1-3; TRBD1 matches at 10 bases. The J segment lost 5 bases and the V segment lost 4 bases, leaving 8 bases of the junction unmatched. This CDR3 is built from 15 residues. Germline assignment: CDR1 GTSNPN and CDR2 SVGIG (reference sequence). The CDR3 reads CAWNRGGQGRNTIYF. CDR3 nucleotides: TGTGCCTGGAATAGAGGGGGACAGGGGCGAAACACCATATATTTT.

This clonotype was counted a few times. V is TRBV6-2 or TRBV6-3 and J is TRBJ2-3; 11 bases are shared with TRBD2. The J segment lost 4 bases and the V segment lost 8 bases, leaving 11 bases of the junction unmatched. Germline V gene data show CDR1 as MNHEY and CDR2 as SVGEGT. The CDR3 runs 16 residues. The CDR3 reads CASLTASGRSPDTQYF. The CDR3 DNA is TGTGCCAGCCTAACAGCTAGCGGGAGGAGCCCAGATACGCAGTATTTT.

The table lists this clonotype with a count of one. The junction differs from germline at one of its ends, possibly a read error. This chain joins TRBV6-5 and TRBJ2-2, with D maybe TRBD1 (6 bases). The CDR3 totals 13 residues. Germline values: CDR1 MNHEY, CDR2 SVGAGI. CDR3 coding DNA: TGTGCCAGCAGTTACGACAGGTTCTGGGAGCTGCTTTTT. Encoded protein: CASSYDRFWELLF.

Details on this clonotype: It is likely a read error, because the conserved phenylalanine at the end of the CDR3 is missing. The CDR3 spells CASSLAGGVYEQYL. CDR3 nucleotides: TGTGCCAGCAGTTTAGCGGGAGGAGTGTACGAGCAGTACTTA. This chain connects TRBV28 to TRBJ2-7, with 8 nucleotides matching TRBD2. J was trimmed by 4 bases and V by 2 bases; bases with no gene match: 4. CDR1 and CDR2 from the germline V gene are MDHEN and SYDVKM. There are 14 residues in the CDR3.

In regard to this clonotype: A much bigger clone sits one base away, suggesting this may be a read error. The CDR3 end shows no conserved phenylalanine or tryptophan, and so a read error is likely. This chain links TRBV12-3 or TRBV12-4 with TRBJ2-1; TRBD2 is a possible D gene (5 bases). Trimming pared 4 bases from V and 4 bases from J, leaving 17 bases between. The CDR3 spans 16 residues. The CDR3 is CASSSSTRLIYNEQFL. The CDR3 DNA is TGTGCCAGCAGTTCCTCTACTAGACTAATTTACAATGAGCAGTTCTTA.

V usage is TRBV6-5 and J usage is TRBJ2-3; a weak D match, TRBD2 (5 bases). Germline assignment: CDR1 MNHEY and CDR2 SVGAGI. Trimming took off 2 bases at V and 5 bases at J, with 8 bases between the two ends. The CDR3 consists of 13 residues. The CDR3 DNA reads as TGTGCCAGCAGTTACAGGGCGGGAGATACGCAGTATTTT. Translation gives CASSYRAGDTQYF.

With regard to this clonotype: Just one base apart from a much larger clone, this may be a read error. The gene calls are TRBV29-1 and TRBJ2-1, with 8 bases identical to TRBD2. The CDR3 is 15 residues long. The germline gives CDR1 SQVTM, CDR2 ANQGSEA. The CDR3 loop reads CSVTPLAGDYNERFF. CDR3 DNA: TGCAGCGTTACCCCCCTAGCGGGCGACTACAATGAGCGGTTCTTC.

The chain is built from TRBV12-3 or TRBV12-4 and TRBJ2-1; tentatively, D is TRBD1 (6 bases). Between the trimmed V and J ends, which lost 8 bases and 7 bases, there was a span of 27 bases. The CDR3 is made up of 17 amino acids. CDR3 protein: CASCTRGRLGAHNEQFF. In nucleotides, the CDR3 is TGTGCCAGCTGCACTAGAGGGAGACTGGGGGCACATAATGAGCAGTTCTTC.

Concerning this clonotype: Its ends do not fully match the called genes, so a read error is possible. This rearrangement joins TRBV6-2 or TRBV6-3 to TRBJ2-7, with D tentatively TRBD2 (5 bases). The CDR3 loop spans 13 amino acids. Germline CDR1 and CDR2: MNHEY and SVGEGT. The CDR3: CASGYGVRYEQYF. CDR3 nucleotides: TGTGCCAGCGGTTACGGGGTCCGTTACGAGCAGTACTTC.

Concerning this clonotype: It may be a read error: a sequence one base away is much more abundant. This chain joins TRBV29-1 and TRBJ2-1, with TRBD2 matching 9 bases. Per germline, CDR1 SQVTM and CDR2 ANQGSEA. The CDR3 consists of 15 residues. This CDR3 reads CNVEVHSGSFYEQFF. Here the CDR3 DNA reads TGCAACGTTGAAGTTCATAGCGGGAGTTTCTATGAGCAGTTCTTC.

As DNA, the CDR3 is TGTGCCAGCAGTTACGGAACGCTAGCGGTTAACAATGAGCAGTTCTTC. Its protein product is CASSYGTLAVNNEQFF. The V call is TRBV6-5, the J call TRBJ2-1, with TRBD2 matching over 7 bases. Germline CDR1 and CDR2: MNHEY and SVGAGI. CDR3 length: 16 amino acids. J lost 5 bases, V lost 2 bases, and 9 bases had no gene match.

The genes are TRBV7-9 and TRBJ2-6; D unclear. Germline lookup yields CDR1 SEHNR and CDR2 FQNEAQ (reference sequence). V was trimmed by 6 bases and J by 0 bases, leaving 12 bases between them. The CDR3 consists of 16 residues. Here the CDR3 DNA reads TGTGCCAGCAGGTCCTGGACCTTCTCTGGGGCCAACGTCCTGACTTTC. Residues: CASRSWTFSGANVLTF. Together with reference TRBV7-9 and TRBJ2-6, the CDR3 gives the full variable domain: DTGVSQNPRHKITKRGQNVTFRCDPISEHNRLYWYRQTLGQGPEFLTYFQNEAQLEKSRLLSDRFSAERPKGSFSTLEIQRTEQGDSAMYLCASRSWTFSGANVLTFGAGSRLTVL.

This clonotype was observed at least ten times. The V gene is TRBV10-2, the J gene TRBJ2-7; D unresolved. This CDR3 has 12 residues. V lost 4 bases and J 3 bases, leaving 7 bases between the germline ends. Germline lookup yields CDR1 WSHSY and CDR2 SAAADI. This CDR3 is CASSGVYYEQYF. Here the CDR3 DNA reads TGCGCCAGCAGTGGAGTATACTACGAGCAGTACTTC.

This clonotype has only a few counts. The chain employs TRBV5-6 and TRBJ2-7; a possible D gene is TRBD1 (5 bases). V shed 4 bases and J shed 2 bases, with 10 bases lying between them. The CDR3 loop spans 13 amino acids. Germline CDR1 and CDR2: SGHDT and YYEEEE. The CDR3 DNA follows: TGTGCCAGCAGCCCGGCAGGGCCCTACGAGCAGTACTTC. It yields the protein CASSPAGPYEQYF.

To note about this clonotype: The junction and the germline gene differ at one end; a read error may be behind it. J is TRBJ1-6 and V is TRBV6-1; 8 positions agree with TRBD1. The germline V gene has CDR1 MNHNS and CDR2 SASEGT. CDR3 length: 15 residues. For the CDR3, the DNA is TGTACCAGCAGGGGACAGGAGCTGAATAATTCACCCCTCCACTTT. Protein sequence: CTSRGQELNNSPLHF.

The rearrangement links TRBV29-1 to TRBJ2-1; 7 nucleotides line up with TRBD2. This CDR3 is built from 15 residues. The junction had 18 bases not matched to a gene; V was cut back by 0 bases and J by 16 bases. Germline CDR1 is SQVTM and CDR2 is ANQGSEA. This chain's CDR3 is CSVEDRASGGVAHFF. CDR3 in DNA: TGCAGCGTTGAAGATAGGGCTAGCGGAGGAGTGGCCCACTTCTTC.

The chain carries TRBV28 and TRBJ1-2; D unclear. Germline V gene sequence: CDR1 MDHEN, CDR2 SYDVKM. The ends were cut back, 8 bases at V and 7 bases at J, with 11 bases in the middle. This CDR3 has 11 residues. CDR3 sequence reads: CASASSRGYTF. CDR3 nucleotide sequence: TGTGCCAGCGCATCCAGTCGTGGCTACACCTTC.